Here is one TCR beta chain with its context. This specimen belongs to a study of blood T cell repertoires in COVID-19. On the study more broadly: Samples came from the United States, Italy and Spain, spanning acute and convalescent COVID-19.

The authors' processing: Estimation of nucleated cell counts relied on the amplification of reference gene primers. Sequencing used immunoSEQ multiplex PCR; TCRdb keeps in-frame clones, though not all of them. V, J and clone size are taken as reported in that table, and D and trimming were inferred from the DNA itself. The data contain 350,000 to 450,000 clones, 75% to 90% of them singletons. This CDR3 contains 13 residues. Unmatched junction bases numbered 7, after V lost 4 bases and J lost 8 bases. Germline-derived CDR1 and CDR2 are LGHDT and YNNKEL (reference sequence). Each participant's cohort was designated according to participant-reported clinical history. Two consecutive negative NP/OP PCR tests, clearance, or resolved symptoms defined Cohort 3 recovery.

The specimen was PBMCs or T cells enriched from blood (not recorded which). This receptor was taken from a woman between 50 and 59 years old who had recovered from COVID-19. The rearrangement links TRBV3-1 (or the pseudogene TRBV3-2) to TRBJ1-1; 7 bases match TRBD1. CDR3 sequence: CASSRVRDSEAFF. Written as DNA, the CDR3 is TGTGCCAGCAGCCGAGTCCGGGACAGCGAAGCTTTCTTT.